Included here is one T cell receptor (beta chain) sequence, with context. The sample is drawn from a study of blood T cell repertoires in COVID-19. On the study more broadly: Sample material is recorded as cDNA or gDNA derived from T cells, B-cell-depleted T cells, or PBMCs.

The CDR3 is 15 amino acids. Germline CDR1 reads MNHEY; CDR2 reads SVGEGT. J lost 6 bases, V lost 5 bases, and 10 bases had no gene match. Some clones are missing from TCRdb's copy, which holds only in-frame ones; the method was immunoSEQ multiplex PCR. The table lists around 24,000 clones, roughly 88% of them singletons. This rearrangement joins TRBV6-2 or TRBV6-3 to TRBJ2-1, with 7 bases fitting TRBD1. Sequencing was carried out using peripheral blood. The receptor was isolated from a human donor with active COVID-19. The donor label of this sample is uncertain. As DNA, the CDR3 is TGTGCCAGCAGTCCAAACCGGGACAGTGGCAATGAGCAGTTCTTC. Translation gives CASSPNRDSGNEQFF.